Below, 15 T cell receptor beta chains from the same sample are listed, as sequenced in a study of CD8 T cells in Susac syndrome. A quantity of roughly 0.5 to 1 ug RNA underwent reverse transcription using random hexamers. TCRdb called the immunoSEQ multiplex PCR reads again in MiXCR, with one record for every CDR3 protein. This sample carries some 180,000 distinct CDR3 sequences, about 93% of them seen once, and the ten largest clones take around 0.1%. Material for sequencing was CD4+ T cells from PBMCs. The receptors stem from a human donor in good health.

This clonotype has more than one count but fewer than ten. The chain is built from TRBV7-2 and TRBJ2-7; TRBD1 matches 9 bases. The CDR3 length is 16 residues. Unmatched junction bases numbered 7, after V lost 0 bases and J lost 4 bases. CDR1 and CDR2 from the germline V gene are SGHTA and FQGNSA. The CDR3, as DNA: TGTGCCAGCAGCTTAGCGCCCGGGACAGGGAGATACGAGCAGTACGTC. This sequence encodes CASSLAPGTGRYEQYV.

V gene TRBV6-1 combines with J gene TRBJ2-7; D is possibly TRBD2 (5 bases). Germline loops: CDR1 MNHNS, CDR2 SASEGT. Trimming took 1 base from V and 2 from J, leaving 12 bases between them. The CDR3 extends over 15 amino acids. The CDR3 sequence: CASSEVSGHAYEQYV. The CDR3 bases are TGTGCCAGCAGTGAAGTAAGCGGTCATGCCTACGAGCAGTACGTC.

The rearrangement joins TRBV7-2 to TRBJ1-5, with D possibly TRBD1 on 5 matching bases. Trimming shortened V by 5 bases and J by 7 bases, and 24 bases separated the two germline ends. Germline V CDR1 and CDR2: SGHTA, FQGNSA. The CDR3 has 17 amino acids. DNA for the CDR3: TGTGCCAGCAGCCGTGCGGGGGTTGGGACCTTGAGGCAGCCCCAGCATTTT. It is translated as CASSRAGVGTLRQPQHF.

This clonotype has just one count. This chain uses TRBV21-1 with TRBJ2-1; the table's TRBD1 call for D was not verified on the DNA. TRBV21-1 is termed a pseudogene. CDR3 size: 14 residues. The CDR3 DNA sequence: TGTGCCAGCAGCCGTCCCGGGGATTATCGTGAGCAGTTCTTC. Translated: CASSRPGDYREQFF.

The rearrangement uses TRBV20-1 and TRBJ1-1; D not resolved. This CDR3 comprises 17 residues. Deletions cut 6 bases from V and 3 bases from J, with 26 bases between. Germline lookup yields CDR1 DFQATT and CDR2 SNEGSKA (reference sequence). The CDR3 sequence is CSAVDRSPTTRDTEAFF. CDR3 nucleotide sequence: TGCAGTGCCGTAGATCGCAGTCCGACTACGAGGGACACTGAAGCTTTCTTT.

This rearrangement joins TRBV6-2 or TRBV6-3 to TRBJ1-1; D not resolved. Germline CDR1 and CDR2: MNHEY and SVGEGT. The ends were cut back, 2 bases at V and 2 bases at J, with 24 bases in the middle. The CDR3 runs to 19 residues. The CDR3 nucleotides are TGTGCCAGCAGTTACATTAATACCCTCGTATTTCCGCCTAACACTGAAGCTTTCTTT. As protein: CASSYINTLVFPPNTEAFF.

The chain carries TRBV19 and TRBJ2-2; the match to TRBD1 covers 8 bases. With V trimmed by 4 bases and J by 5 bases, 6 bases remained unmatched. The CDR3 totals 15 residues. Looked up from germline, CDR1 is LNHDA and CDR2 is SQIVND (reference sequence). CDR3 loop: CASSSAGGKTGELFF. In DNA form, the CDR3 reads TGTGCCAGTAGTAGCGCAGGGGGCAAGACCGGGGAGCTGTTTTTT.

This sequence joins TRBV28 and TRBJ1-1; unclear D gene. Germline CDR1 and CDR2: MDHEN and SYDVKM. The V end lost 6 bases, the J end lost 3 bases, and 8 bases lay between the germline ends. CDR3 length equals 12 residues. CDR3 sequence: CASRIKDTEAFF. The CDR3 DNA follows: TGTGCCAGCAGGATTAAGGACACTGAAGCTTTCTTT.

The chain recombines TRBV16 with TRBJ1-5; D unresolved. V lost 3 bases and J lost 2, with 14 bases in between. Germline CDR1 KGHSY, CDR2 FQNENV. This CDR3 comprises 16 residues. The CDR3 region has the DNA TGTGCCAGCAGCCATCGGGAGGGAGGCGGCAATCAGCCCCAGCATTTT. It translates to CASSHREGGGNQPQHF.

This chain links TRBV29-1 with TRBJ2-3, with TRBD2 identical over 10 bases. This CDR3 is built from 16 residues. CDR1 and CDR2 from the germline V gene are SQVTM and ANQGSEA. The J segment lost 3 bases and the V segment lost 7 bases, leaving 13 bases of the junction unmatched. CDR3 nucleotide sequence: TGCAGCGCCTTACGGTTAGCGGGGGGCTTTACAGATACGCAGTATTTT. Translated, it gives CSALRLAGGFTDTQYF.

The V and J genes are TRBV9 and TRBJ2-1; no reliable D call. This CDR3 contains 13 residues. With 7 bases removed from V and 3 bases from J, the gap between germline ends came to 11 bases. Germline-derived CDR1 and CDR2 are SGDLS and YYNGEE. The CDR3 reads CASSQTFYNEQFF. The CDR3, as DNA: TGTGCCAGCTCCCAGACCTTCTACAATGAGCAGTTCTTC.

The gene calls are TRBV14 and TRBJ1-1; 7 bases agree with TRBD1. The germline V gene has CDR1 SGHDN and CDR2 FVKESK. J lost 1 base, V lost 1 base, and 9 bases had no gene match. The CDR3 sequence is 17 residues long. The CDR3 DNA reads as TGTGCCAGCAGCCAAGGAGCACGGGACAGAAGGAACACTGAAGCTTTCTTT. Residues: CASSQGARDRRNTEAFF.

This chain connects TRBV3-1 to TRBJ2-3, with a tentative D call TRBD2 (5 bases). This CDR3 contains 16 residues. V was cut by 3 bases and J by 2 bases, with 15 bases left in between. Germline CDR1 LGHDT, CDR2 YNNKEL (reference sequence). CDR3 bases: TGTGCCAGCAGCCACGGGAAAAACCCATCCACAGATACGCAGTATTTT. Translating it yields CASSHGKNPSTDTQYF.

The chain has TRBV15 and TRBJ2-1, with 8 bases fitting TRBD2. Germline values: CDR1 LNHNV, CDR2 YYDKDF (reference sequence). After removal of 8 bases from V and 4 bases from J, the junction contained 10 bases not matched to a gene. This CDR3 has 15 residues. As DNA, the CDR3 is TGTGCCACCGGACCGGGAGCGGGGGATTACAATGAGCAGTTCTTC. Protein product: CATGPGAGDYNEQFF.

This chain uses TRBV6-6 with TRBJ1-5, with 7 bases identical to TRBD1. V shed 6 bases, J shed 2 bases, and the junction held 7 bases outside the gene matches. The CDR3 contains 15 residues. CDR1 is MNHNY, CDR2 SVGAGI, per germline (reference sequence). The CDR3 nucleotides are TGTGCCAGCAGGGGTCCTACAGGGGGCAATCAGCCCCAGCATTTT. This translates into CASRGPTGGNQPQHF.